This TCR beta chain was captured in a study of blood T cell repertoires in COVID-19. About the research overall: Material from acute and convalescent COVID-19 was sourced from the United States, Italy and Spain.

The CDR3 runs to 14 residues. Trimming stripped 3 bases from V and 7 bases from J, with 13 bases between. Germline loops: CDR1 LNHNV, CDR2 YYDKDF (reference sequence). There are a few counts of this clone. TCRdb's table, derived via immunoSEQ multiplex PCR, lists solely in-frame clones and lacks some. The data contain 250,000 or so clones, about 90% of them singletons. The chain uses TRBV15 and TRBJ1-5; D might be TRBD1 (6 bases). Sequencing was carried out using peripheral blood. The TCR was taken from a woman aged 35 to 49 who had recovered from COVID-19. CDR3 loop: CATSRGGGAQPQHF. For the CDR3, the DNA is TGTGCCACCAGCAGGGGAGGGGGTGCCCAGCCCCAGCATTTT.